This T cell receptor (beta chain) was identified in a study of cytomegalovirus exposure and HLA in healthy donors. Study-wide results and caveats: Prior analysis indicated that the majority of TCR beta V segments exhibited productivity approximately 90% or approximately 30% of the time. An analysis that came later showed most CMV-associated TCR beta chains appearing HLA-restricted.

Germline V gene sequence: CDR1 SGHRS, CDR2 YFSETQ. Trimming took 1 base from V and 2 from J, leaving 11 bases between them. The CDR3 contains 15 residues. Nominally healthy donors were sampled, though unrecorded immune exposures were likely. The PCR employed 60 Vbeta primers together with 13 Jbeta primers. Profiling relied on immunoSEQ multiplex PCR, and the TCRdb table lists in-frame clones only, not all of them. This sample has 150,000 to 200,000 clones; roughly 84% occur once, and the top ten carry around 3%. On this clone: Its antigen is undetermined. This sample includes further DNA sequences coding for the same CDR3.

V usage is TRBV5-1 and J usage is TRBJ2-3; D may be TRBD2 (5 bases). Sequenced: PBMCs. This TCR came from a woman aged 45-65 years in good health and CMV-seropositive. The CDR3: CASSLFLGATDTQYF. The CDR3 DNA sequence: TGCGCCAGCAGCTTGTTTTTGGGAGCCACAGATACGCAGTATTTT.